This TCR beta chain is from a study of CD8 T cells in Susac syndrome (dated by TCRdb to between 2017 and 2020). Study-wide context: Whether CD8+ T cell activation and differentiation in Susac syndrome was antigen driven was tested using repertoire sequencing. The clonality of the CD8+ T cell repertoire was compared across over 9 healthy donors, some 14 Susac syndrome patients and around 16 multiple sclerosis patients. General study outcomes and caveats: The TCR sequencing and HLA analysis was acknowledged to have included a relatively small number of individuals.

RNA was extracted using the RNeasy kit, and roughly 0.5 to 1 microgram was reverse transcribed with random hexamers. The immunoSEQ multiplex PCR assay, which covers 54 Vbeta and 13 Jbeta segments, was used to amplify TCR beta CDR3 regions. To correct PCR amplification bias, a synthetic template baseline was used for both primer optimization and computational correction. As for how the authors treated the data: Reads were assigned to V, D and J genes according to IMGT and analyzed in immunoSEQ Analyzer, with only productive sequences retained. Clonality was computed as one minus Shannon entropy normalized by log2 of the number of productive unique sequences. For each patient and control, public and private clones were evaluated among the 100 most prevalent clones. A clone was defined as Susac-specific if it was absent from the healthy and MS cohorts, from roughly 990 published viral clones and from other ImmuneACCESS disease sequences. TCRdb reanalyzed the raw reads on its own, using fastp at Q25 for trimming and MiXCR for clone calling, and kept in-frame beta chains. Every distinct CDR3 protein forms one entry, paired with its most common genes and DNA. The V and J calls were determined by TCRdb, not by the authors. This sample lists about 80,000 distinct CDR3 sequences; 75% to 95% were detected once. In total, the top ten clones hold roughly 0.49% of the sample.

Peripheral blood CD8+ and CD4+ T cells from healthy donors, Susac syndrome patients and multiple sclerosis patients were profiled by high-throughput TCR beta sequencing. Multiple sclerosis controls were treatment-naive patients with stable or active relapsing-remitting disease fulfilling revised McDonald criteria. Bulk CD8+ and CD4+ T cells were purified by magnetic negative isolation, while CD8+ TEMRA cells were enriched using FACS. Blood was drawn into EDTA tubes, processed within 24 hours, and PBMCs were isolated by density gradient centrifugation. PBMCs intended for TCR sequencing were cryopreserved in liquid nitrogen and thawed later in a water bath at 37 degrees C. The sorted or isolated CD4+, CD8+ and CD8+ TEMRA cells had a purity of 90% or higher. Between the V and J ends, shortened by 5 bases and 4 bases respectively, the junction contains 12 bases. Including cysteine and phenylalanine, the CDR3 has 14 amino acids. This entry keeps only the CDR3 DNA: 42 bases, framed from base 1. CDR1 and CDR2 were assigned from the germline V gene (reference sequence) as PRHDT and FYEKMQ.

Turning to this clonotype: Its antigen target is currently unknown. Within one base of it there is no much larger clone, and no base qualities were kept.

The source of this sequence is a human donor with multiple sclerosis. Material for sequencing was CD8+ T cells from PBMCs. The chain uses TRBV13 and TRBJ1-5, with the D gene call left open. The nucleotide sequence is given as TGTGCCAGCAGCCTCGGATTGAGGAATCAGCCCCAGCATTTT. Its protein is CASSLGLRNQPQHF.